This T cell receptor beta chain was found in a study of T cells in Graves' hyperthyroidism and ophthalmopathy. Amplified TCR beta CDR3 regions derived from RNA transcripts. The TCR CDR3 first-round RT-PCR relied on the HTBI primer set. Each CDR3 protein is one row after TCRdb ran MiXCR on the multiplex PCR reads. The sample carries around 580,000 distinct CDR3 sequences, under 60% recorded once. Broader study findings: Using 13 V-J features, a model discriminated ophthalmopathy from stable hyperthyroidism. The model identified upcoming ophthalmopathy a median roughly 6 months ahead of onset. Appearing also in blood were most of the thyroid clonotypes expanded above 0.001.

As to this clonotype: As yet, its antigen is unknown.

The CDR3 consists of 14 residues. The germline V gene has CDR1 SGDLS and CDR2 YYNGEE. The rearrangement uses TRBV9 and TRBJ1-3, with 9 nucleotides matching TRBD2. The J call may be in error: the DNA end matches TRBJ2-3 better. Sequencing input: peripheral blood or thyroid tissue (not recorded which). This clonotype was sampled from a young woman with Graves' hyperthyroidism. The CDR3 DNA sequence: TGTGCCAGCAGCCTAGCGGGATCGGCAGATACGCAGTATTTT. Encoded protein: CASSLAGSADTQYF.